This record looks at one T cell receptor beta chain sequence and its context. The source of the sample is a study of blood T cell repertoires in COVID-19. Study-level information: Acute and convalescent COVID-19 samples came from the United States, Italy and Spain.

Trimming removed 2 bases from V and 16 bases from J, with 15 bases in between. This CDR3 has 12 residues. Germline V gives CDR1 SGHTA, CDR2 FQGTGA. As handled by the study authors: Reference gene primer amplification in the assay estimated nucleated cell counts. Sequenced by immunoSEQ multiplex PCR; TCRdb stores in-frame clones only, minus some. Clone size and V and J calls were adopted from that table, with D and trimming inferred from the DNA. This sample has roughly 150,000 clones, with around 80% found just once. Sequenced sample: peripheral blood. The source of this sequence is a woman between 50 and 59 years old with acute or convalescent COVID-19. This chain links TRBV7-3 with TRBJ2-1; D is ambiguous. The CDR3 DNA reads as TGTGCCAGCAGCTTATCCCCCCCTAGGATTTTCTTC. As protein: CASSLSPPRIFF.